This TCR beta chain was sequenced in a study of spatial heterogeneity in lung cancer. Study overall: There were consistently more beta-chain sequences detected than alpha-chain sequences.

As for time point: sample taken at primary tumor resection. The input material, whole RNA from tumor, nontumor lung or frozen PBMC, was sequenced unsorted. The donor population consisted of some 72 patients with untreated, early-stage non-small cell lung cancer. Study outcomes and limitations: Detection of ubiquitous tumor TCRs in blood was higher at resection than follow-up.

The V gene's germline CDR1 is LNHDA and CDR2 SQIVND (reference sequence). This CDR3 is 14 amino acids long. With 1 base removed from V and 7 bases from J, the gap between germline ends came to 8 bases. This clonotype was seen at least ten times. The target antigen is unknown. Every molecule of TCR cDNA had its own unique molecular identifier. Via MiXCR, TCRdb re-called the 5' RACE reads, giving one row per CDR3 protein. The sample lists more than 12,000 distinct CDR3 sequences; 10% to 13% were seen once. Material: PBMCs, obtained at surgery. The chain carries TRBV19 and TRBJ1-6, with D unresolved. This clonotype originated in a female donor with early-stage non-small cell lung cancer. DNA for the CDR3: TGTGCCAGTAGTATAGCGGCCAAGAATTCACCCCTCCACTTT. Its protein is CASSIAAKNSPLHF.